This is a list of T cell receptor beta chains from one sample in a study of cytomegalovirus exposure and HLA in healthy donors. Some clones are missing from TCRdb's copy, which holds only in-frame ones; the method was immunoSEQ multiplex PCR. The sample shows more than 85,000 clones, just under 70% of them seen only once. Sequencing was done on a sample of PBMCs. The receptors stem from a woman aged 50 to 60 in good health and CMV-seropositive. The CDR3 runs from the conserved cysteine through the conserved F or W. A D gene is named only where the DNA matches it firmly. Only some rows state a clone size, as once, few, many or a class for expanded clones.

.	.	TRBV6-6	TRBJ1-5	CASRASGGDQPQHF	TGTGCCAGCAGGGCCAGCGGGGGAGATCAGCCCCAGCATTTT
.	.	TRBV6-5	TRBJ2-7	CASSWARSYEQYF	TGTGCCAGCAGTTGGGCCCGCTCCTACGAGCAGTACTTC
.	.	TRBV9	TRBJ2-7	CASSEGETGVSYEQYF	TGTGCCAGCAGCGAGGGGGAGACAGGAGTCTCCTACGAGCAGTACTTC
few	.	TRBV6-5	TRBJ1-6	CASSYSPDSLSKALHF	TGTGCCAGCAGTTACTCCCCGGACAGCCTAAGTAAGGCCCTCCACTTT
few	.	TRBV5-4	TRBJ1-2	CASSFNGGFVYGYTF	TGTGCCAGCAGCTTTAATGGGGGGTTCGTCTATGGCTACACCTTC
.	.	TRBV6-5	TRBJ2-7	CASRRRSHSYEQYF	TGTGCCAGCAGACGTCGGTCCCATTCCTACGAGCAGTACTTC
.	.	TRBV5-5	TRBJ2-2	CASSFQTGYTGELFF	TGTGCCAGCAGCTTTCAAACGGGATACACCGGGGAGCTGTTTTTT
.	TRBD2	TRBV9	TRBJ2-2	CASSPTPSGGNTGELFF	TGTGCCAGCAGTCCCACCCCTAGCGGGGGAAACACCGGGGAGCTGTTTTTT
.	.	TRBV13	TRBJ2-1	CASSLGRMNYNEQFF	TGTGCCAGCAGCTTGGGGAGGATGAATTACAATGAGCAGTTCTTC
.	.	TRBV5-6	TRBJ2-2	CASSSPGGEGTGELFF	TGTGCCAGCAGCTCCCCGGGCGGAGAGGGCACCGGGGAGCTGTTTTTT
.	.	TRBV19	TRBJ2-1	CASTPPGWNEQFF	TGTGCCAGTACCCCCCCGGGGTGGAATGAGCAGTTCTTC
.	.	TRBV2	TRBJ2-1	CASGIGRVNEQFF	TGTGCCAGCGGGATCGGCAGGGTGAATGAGCAGTTCTTC
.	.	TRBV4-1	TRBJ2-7	CASSQASGPPPYHNPSSYEQYF	TGCGCCAGCAGCCAAGCTTCCGGTCCACCCCCTTACCACAATCCTAGCTCCTACGAGCAGTACTTC
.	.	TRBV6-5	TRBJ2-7	CASRSRELGQYF	TGTGCCAGCAGATCCCGGGAGCTTGGGCAGTACTTC
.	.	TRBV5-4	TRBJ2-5	CASSFDSGTEETQYF	TGTGCCAGCAGCTTTGATTCAGGGACTGAAGAGACCCAGTACTTC